The TCR beta chain described here comes from a study of T cell repertoires in cytomegalovirus infection. About this clonotype itself: What it binds is unknown.

CDR1 and CDR2 (germline): SGHNT, YENEEA. V was clipped by 6 bases and J by 5 bases, with 17 bases between them. The CDR3 extends over 15 amino acids. TCRdb re-called the reads with MiXCR, one entry per CDR3 protein. The sample has 750,000 to 950,000 distinct CDR3 sequences, about 29% seen once. The clonotype comes from a human donor in good health (CMV status not recorded). Some clones in this sample may be carry-over from other donors' samples. The sequenced sample was cultured CD8+ T cells from PBMCs, obtained from culture after CMV antigen stimulation. This chain connects TRBV11-3 to TRBJ2-1, with D perhaps being TRBD1 or TRBD2 (6 bases each). The CDR3 sequence: CASSPWRGSHNEQFF. DNA of the CDR3: TGTGCCAGCAGTCCGTGGAGGGGGAGTCACAATGAGCAGTTCTTC.